This T cell receptor beta chain was recorded in a study of molecular identifiers for immune sequencing clone quantification. Broader study findings: Clonotypes surpassing 20 RNA copies contained over 99% of effector molecules, versus under 1% in naive cells.

This CDR3 is built from 13 residues. V gave up 6 bases and J gave up 0 bases, with 8 bases separating them. Germline CDR1 and CDR2: MNHEY and SMNVEV (reference sequence). This clonotype was found many times. The antigen is unknown. Making the bulk TCR libraries relied on previously described methods and listed TCR primers. Each CDR3 protein is one row after TCRdb ran MiXCR on the PCR reads. The sample yields hundreds of thousands of distinct CDR3 sequences, 20% to 25% seen once. V and J are TRBV27 and TRBJ1-2; possibly TRBD1 for D (5 bases). The TCR sequence derives from a human donor in good health. Some libraries in this study had Jurkat cell RNA spiked in. The sequenced sample consisted of naive CD8+ T cells from blood, with Jurkat cell RNA spiked in. As to subset: FACS-sorted CD8+CD4-CCR7+CD45RA+ naive T cells. CDR3 amino acids: CASRLGANYGYTF. The CDR3 nucleotides read TGTGCCAGCAGGCTGGGGGCTAACTATGGCTACACCTTC.